This record covers a single TCR beta chain. What it recognizes is unknown. The CDR3 runs to 14 residues. In germline, CDR1 is SGHDT, CDR2 YYEEEE. Trimming took 1 base from V and 0 from J, leaving 7 bases between them. This specimen comes from a study of cytomegalovirus exposure and HLA in healthy donors. Study results and caveats: There were reportedly fewer N-insertions in an Asian-associated ancestry cluster than the approximately 640-donor mean, in a later analysis. In an earlier analysis, most TCR beta V segments were productive about 87% or about 30% of the time.

The PCR employed 60 Vbeta primers together with 13 Jbeta primers. Sequencing used immunoSEQ multiplex PCR; TCRdb keeps in-frame clones, though not all of them. The sample has under 120,000 clones; roughly 69% are singletons. Regarding donors, all were healthy bone marrow donors. This receptor was obtained from a man younger than 40 in good health and CMV-seropositive. V and J are TRBV5-6 and TRBJ1-1, with D maybe TRBD1 (5 bases). The source material was PBMCs. CDR3 sequence reads: CASSLRGMNTEAFF. The CDR3 DNA reads TGTGCCAGCAGCTTGAGGGGCATGAACACTGAAGCTTTCTTT.